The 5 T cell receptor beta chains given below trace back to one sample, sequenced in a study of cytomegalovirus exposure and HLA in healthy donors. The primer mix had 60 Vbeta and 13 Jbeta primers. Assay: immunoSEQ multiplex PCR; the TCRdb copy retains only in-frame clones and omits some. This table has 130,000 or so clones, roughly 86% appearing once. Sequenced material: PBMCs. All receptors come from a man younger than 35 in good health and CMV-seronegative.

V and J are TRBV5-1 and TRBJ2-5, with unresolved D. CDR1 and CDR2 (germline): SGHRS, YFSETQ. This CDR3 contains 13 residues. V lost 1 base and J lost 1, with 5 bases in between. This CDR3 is CASSLLAQETQYF. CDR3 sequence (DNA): TGCGCCAGCAGCTTGTTGGCCCAAGAGACCCAGTACTTC. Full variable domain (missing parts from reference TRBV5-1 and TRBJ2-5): KAGVTQTPRYLIKTRGQQVTLSCSPISGHRSVSWYQQTPGQGLQFLFEYFSETQRNKGNFPGRFSGRQFSNSRSEMNVSTLELGDSALYLCASSLLAQETQYFGPGTRLLVL.

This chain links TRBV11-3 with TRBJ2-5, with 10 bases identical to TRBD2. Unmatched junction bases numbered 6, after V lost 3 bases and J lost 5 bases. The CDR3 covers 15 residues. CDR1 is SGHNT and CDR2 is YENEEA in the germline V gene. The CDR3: CASSFRAGGPETQYF. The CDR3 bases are TGTGCCAGCAGCTTCCGAGCGGGGGGGCCGGAGACCCAGTACTTC.

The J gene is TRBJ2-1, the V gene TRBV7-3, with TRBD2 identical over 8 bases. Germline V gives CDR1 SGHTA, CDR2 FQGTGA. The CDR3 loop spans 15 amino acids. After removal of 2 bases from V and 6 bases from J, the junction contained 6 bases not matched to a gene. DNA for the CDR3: TGTGCCAGCAGCTTAGGTGCGGGGGGCTCCAATGAGCAGTTCTTC. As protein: CASSLGAGGSNEQFF.

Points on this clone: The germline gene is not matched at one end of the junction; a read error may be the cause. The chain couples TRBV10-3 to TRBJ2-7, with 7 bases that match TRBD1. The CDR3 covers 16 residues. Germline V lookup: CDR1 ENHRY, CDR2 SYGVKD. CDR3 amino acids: CAISDTTGDNWNERYF. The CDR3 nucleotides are TGTGCCATCAGTGATACAACAGGGGATAACTGGAACGAGCGGTACTTC.

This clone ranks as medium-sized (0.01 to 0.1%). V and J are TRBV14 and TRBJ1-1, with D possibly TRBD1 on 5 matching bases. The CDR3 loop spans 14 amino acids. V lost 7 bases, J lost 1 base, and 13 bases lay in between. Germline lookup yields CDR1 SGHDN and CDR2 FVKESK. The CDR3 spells CASTKDGGNTEAFF. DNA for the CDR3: TGTGCCAGCACCAAAGACGGGGGGAACACTGAAGCTTTCTTT.